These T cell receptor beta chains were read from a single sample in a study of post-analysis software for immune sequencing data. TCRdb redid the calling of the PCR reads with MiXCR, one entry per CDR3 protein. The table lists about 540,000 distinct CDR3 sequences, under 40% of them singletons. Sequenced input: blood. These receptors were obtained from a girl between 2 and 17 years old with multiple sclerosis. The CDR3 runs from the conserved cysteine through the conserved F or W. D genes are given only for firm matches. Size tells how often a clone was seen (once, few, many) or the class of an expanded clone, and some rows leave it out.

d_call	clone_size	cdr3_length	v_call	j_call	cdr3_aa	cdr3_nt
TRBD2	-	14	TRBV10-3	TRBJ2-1	CAASGTNLFSEQFF	TGTGCCGCCTCCGGGACTAACCTCTTTTCCGAGCAGTTCTTC
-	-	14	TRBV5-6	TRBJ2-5	CASSLVDREETQYF	TGTGCCAGCAGCTTGGTTGACAGAGAAGAGACCCAGTACTTC
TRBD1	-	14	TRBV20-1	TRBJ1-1	CSAGDRQGAAEAFF	TGCAGTGCTGGTGATCGACAGGGGGCGGCTGAAGCTTTCTTT
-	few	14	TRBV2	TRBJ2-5	CASSEDSDQETQYF	TGTGCCAGCAGTGAAGATTCAGATCAAGAGACCCAGTACTTC
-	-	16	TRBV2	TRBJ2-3	CASSASVGASTDTQYF	TGTGCCAGCAGTGCGTCCGTAGGGGCTAGCACAGATACGCAGTATTTT
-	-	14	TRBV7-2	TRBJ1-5	CASSLSLSNRPQHF	TGTGCCAGCAGCCTGTCCCTAAGCAATCGGCCCCAGCATTTT
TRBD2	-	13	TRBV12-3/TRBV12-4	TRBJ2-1	CASSLAGGYEQFF	TGTGCCAGCAGTCTAGCGGGGGGCTACGAGCAGTTCTTC
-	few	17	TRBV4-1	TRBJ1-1	CASSQEVTGLGNTEAFF	TGCGCCAGCAGCCAAGAAGTAACAGGGCTGGGGAACACTGAAGCTTTCTTT
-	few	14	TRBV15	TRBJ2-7	CATSRGDAAYEQYF	TGTGCCACCAGCAGAGGGGACGCGGCCTACGAGCAGTACTTC
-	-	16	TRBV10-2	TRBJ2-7	CASSESGPRGGYEQYF	TGCGCCAGCAGTGAGTCGGGCCCAAGGGGCGGCTACGAGCAGTACTTC
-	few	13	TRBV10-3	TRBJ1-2	CATAVTVLDGYTF	TGTGCCACCGCAGTGACAGTTCTTGATGGCTACACCTTC